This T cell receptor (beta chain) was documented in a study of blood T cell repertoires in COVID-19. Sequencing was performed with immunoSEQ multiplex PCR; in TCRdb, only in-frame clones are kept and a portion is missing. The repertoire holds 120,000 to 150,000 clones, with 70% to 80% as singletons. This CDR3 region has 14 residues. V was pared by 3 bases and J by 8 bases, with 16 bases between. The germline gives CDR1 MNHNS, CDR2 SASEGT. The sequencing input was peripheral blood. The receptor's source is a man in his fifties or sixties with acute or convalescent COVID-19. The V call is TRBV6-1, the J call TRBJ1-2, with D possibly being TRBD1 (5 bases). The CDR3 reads CASSDLGQSYGYTF. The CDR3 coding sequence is TGTGCCAGCAGTGATCTGGGGCAGTCGTACGGCTACACCTTC.